A single sample is the source of the 27 T cell receptor beta chains below, sequenced in a study of OX40 agonist ivuxolimab in advanced cancers. The data were produced by immunoSEQ multiplex PCR, yet TCRdb's version contains in-frame clones alone and is incomplete. Among approximately 30,000 clones listed, around 83% were seen once. Sequenced here: CD4+ or CD8+ T cells sorted from blood, sampled in a trial of the OX40 agonist ivuxolimab. The receptors derive from an adult with an advanced solid tumor such as melanoma, head and neck, liver or kidney cancer.

This chain joins TRBV7-9 and TRBJ2-7, with 9 bases identical to TRBD1. The trim removed 0 bases at V and 5 bases at J, leaving 8 bases unmatched. CDR1 and CDR2 (germline): SEHNR, FQNEAQ (reference sequence). The CDR3 consists of 16 residues. CDR3: CASSLAGDREDDEQYF. The CDR3 bases are TGTGCCAGCAGCTTAGCGGGGGACAGGGAGGATGACGAGCAGTACTTC.

The chain joins TRBV19 to TRBJ2-7; TRBD2 aligns across 12 bases. After removal of 7 bases from V and 7 bases from J, the junction contained 5 bases not matched to a gene. CDR1 and CDR2 (germline): LNHDA, SQIVND (reference sequence). The CDR3 is made up of 13 amino acids. The CDR3 region has the DNA TGTGCCAGTAAGACTAGCGGGGGAGGTGAGCAGTACTTC. Protein sequence: CASKTSGGGEQYF.

This sequence joins TRBV6-5 and TRBJ2-1; tentative D call: TRBD2 (6 bases). The CDR3 contains 15 residues. V lost 6 bases and J lost 2, with 14 bases in between. In germline, CDR1 is MNHEY, CDR2 SVGAGI. The CDR3 sequence: CASSLAGEAYNEQFF. CDR3 DNA: TGTGCCAGCAGCTTGGCCGGGGAGGCCTACAATGAGCAGTTCTTC.

The CDR3 sequence: CASSRLPGQGQGNEKLFF. The CDR3 region has the DNA TGTGCCAGCAGTCGTCTCCCGGGACAGGGTCAGGGTAATGAAAAACTGTTTTTT. The V and J genes are TRBV2 and TRBJ1-4, with 9 bases fitting TRBD1. Germline V gene lookup returns CDR1 SNHLY and CDR2 FYNNEI. V dropped 5 bases and J dropped 4; count of bases not matched to a gene: 14. CDR3 length: 18 amino acids. Variable domain in full (rest from reference TRBV2 and TRBJ1-4): EPEVTQTPSHQVTQMGQEVILRCVPISNHLYFYWYRQILGQKVEFLVSFYNNEISEKSEIFDDQFSVERPDGSNFTLKIRSTKLEDSAMYFCASSRLPGQGQGNEKLFFGSGTQLSVL.

The J gene is TRBJ2-6, the V gene TRBV6-6; D is unresolved. Germline V gives CDR1 MNHNY, CDR2 SVGAGI (reference sequence). Trimming shortened V by 6 bases and J by 7 bases, and 7 bases separated the two germline ends. The CDR3 length is 12 residues. The CDR3 sequence is CASSSGANVLTF. The CDR3 nucleotides read TGTGCCAGCAGCTCGGGCGCCAACGTCCTGACTTTC.

The chain joins TRBV11-2 to TRBJ2-1, with 8 bases lining up with TRBD2. J lost 5 bases, V lost 0 bases, and 3 bases had no gene match. This CDR3 contains 15 residues. Per the germline V gene, CDR1 is SGHAT and CDR2 is FQNNGV. The CDR3 sequence is CASSLEAGDHNEQFF. The CDR3 DNA follows: TGTGCCAGCAGCTTAGAAGCGGGAGACCACAATGAGCAGTTCTTC. Drawing the rest from reference TRBV11-2 and TRBJ2-1, the complete variable domain is EAGVAQSPRYKIIEKRQSVAFWCNPISGHATLYWYQQILGQGPKLLIQFQNNGVVDDSQLPKDRFSAERLKGVDSTLKIQPAKLEDSAVYLCASSLEAGDHNEQFFGPGTRLTVL.

This sequence joins TRBV6-4 and TRBJ2-3; 12 positions match TRBD2. From germline, CDR1 is MRHNA and CDR2 SNTAGT. The CDR3 has 15 amino acids. Trimming took 3 bases from V and 6 from J; bases not matched to a gene: 4. The CDR3 DNA reads TGTGCCAGCAGTGAGACTAGCGGGAGAGAGGATACGCAGTATTTT. Protein product: CASSETSGREDTQYF.

The chain employs TRBV11-2 and TRBJ2-2, with D uncertain. This CDR3 region has 12 residues. The V gene lost 5 bases and the J gene lost 4 bases, with 5 bases spanning the gap. CDR1 and CDR2 (germline): SGHAT, FQNNGV. CDR3 protein: CASSPVTGELFF. CDR3 in DNA: TGTGCCAGCAGCCCAGTCACCGGGGAGCTGTTTTTT.

The V call is TRBV10-3, the J call TRBJ1-3, with TRBD1 as a possible D gene (5 bases). The CDR3 runs 13 residues. V was shortened by 8 bases and J by 2 bases, with 10 bases between the two germline ends. Germline CDR1 reads ENHRY; CDR2 reads SYGVKD. The CDR3 DNA sequence: TGTGCCATCGGGGGGGGACCTGGAAACACCATATATTTT. This encodes CAIGGGPGNTIYF.

The chain is built from TRBV9 and TRBJ2-7; 7 bases line up with TRBD1. CDR1 and CDR2 from the germline V gene are SGDLS and YYNGEE. The CDR3 length is 13 residues. Trimming cost V 3 bases and J 3 bases; bases outside gene matches: 3. The CDR3 loop is CASSAGQYYEQYF. CDR3 nucleotides: TGTGCCAGCAGCGCGGGACAGTACTACGAGCAGTACTTC.

The chain has TRBV5-1 and TRBJ2-1; the match to TRBD2 covers 9 bases. Germline V gives CDR1 SGHRS, CDR2 YFSETQ. The junction had 7 bases not matched to a gene; V was cut back by 7 bases and J by 5 bases. CDR3 size: 14 residues. Here the CDR3 DNA reads TGCGCCAGCGCTAAGGCTAGCGGGAACAATGAGCAGTTCTTC. This translates into CASAKASGNNEQFF. The complete variable domain, with remaining parts taken from reference TRBV5-1 and TRBJ2-1, reads KAGVTQTPRYLIKTRGQQVTLSCSPISGHRSVSWYQQTPGQGLQFLFEYFSETQRNKGNFPGRFSGRQFSNSRSEMNVSTLELGDSALYLCASAKASGNNEQFFGPGTRLTVL.

The V call is TRBV7-9, the J call TRBJ2-7, with TRBD2 as a possible D gene (7 bases). Between the trimmed V and J ends, which lost 4 bases and 5 bases, there was a span of 12 bases. Looked up from germline, CDR1 is SEHNR and CDR2 is FQNEAQ (reference sequence). The CDR3 totals 13 residues. This CDR3 is CASSYPGGHEQYF. The CDR3 nucleotides are TGTGCCAGCAGCTACCCGGGGGGCCACGAGCAGTACTTC. Variable domain in full (rest from reference TRBV7-9 and TRBJ2-7): DTGVSQNPRHKITKRGQNVTFRCDPISEHNRLYWYRQTLGQGPEFLTYFQNEAQLEKSRLLSDRFSAERPKGSFSTLEIQRTEQGDSAMYLCASSYPGGHEQYFGPGTRLTVT.

The chain links TRBV7-9 to TRBJ2-7, with 8 bases fitting TRBD1. Germline trimming cut 5 bases from V and 2 bases from J; bases unmatched to any gene: 5. The length of the CDR3 is 14 residues. Germline CDR1 and CDR2: SEHNR and FQNEAQ (reference sequence). The CDR3 loop reads CASSAAQGAYEQYF. The CDR3, as DNA: TGTGCCAGCAGCGCCGCACAGGGGGCCTACGAGCAGTACTTC.

The chain couples TRBV7-9 to TRBJ2-4, with D hard to call. V lost 0 bases and J 0 bases, leaving 6 bases between the germline ends. Germline V CDR1 and CDR2: SEHNR, FQNEAQ (reference sequence). The CDR3 extends over 15 amino acids. DNA for the CDR3: TGTGCCAGCAGCTTAGCTCTCGCAGCCAAAAACATTCAGTACTTC. The encoded protein is CASSLALAAKNIQYF.

The chain combines TRBV28 with TRBJ2-2; D call uncertain. Trimming removed 3 bases from V and 0 bases from J, with 14 bases in between. The CDR3 has 17 residues. Looked up from germline, CDR1 is MDHEN and CDR2 is SYDVKM. The CDR3 sequence is CASSFPSAGSNTGELFF. DNA for the CDR3: TGTGCCAGCAGTTTCCCCTCGGCAGGTTCGAACACCGGGGAGCTGTTTTTT.

This clone was recorded a few times. J is TRBJ1-1 and V is TRBV11-2; tentative D call: TRBD1 (6 bases). Germline V gene sequence: CDR1 SGHAT, CDR2 FQNNGV. V lost 0 bases and J lost 4, with 12 bases in between. This CDR3 is built from 15 residues. The CDR3 DNA reads as TGTGCCAGCAGCTTAGATCAGGGGTCTGGCACTGAAGCTTTCTTT. Translation gives CASSLDQGSGTEAFF.

The chain's CDR3 is CASSLDIDNEQFF. In nucleotides, the CDR3 is TGTGCCAGCAGCTTGGATATCGACAATGAGCAGTTCTTC. This chain connects TRBV5-4 to TRBJ2-1; no reliable D call. The CDR3 is 13 amino acids. Germline V CDR1 and CDR2: SGHNT, YYREEE (reference sequence). V lost 0 bases to trimming and J lost 5 bases, with 6 bases between them. Using reference TRBV5-4 and TRBJ2-1 for the parts outside the CDR3, the full variable domain is ETGVTQSPTHLIKTRGQQVTLRCSSQSGHNTVSWYQQALGQGPQFIFQYYREEENGRGNFPPRFSGLQFPNYSSELNVNALELDDSALYLCASSLDIDNEQFFGPGTRLTVL.

The V call is TRBV9, the J call TRBJ2-1, with unresolved D. The V end was cut by 6 bases, the J end by 15 bases, with 16 bases between. The CDR3 has 11 residues. Germline assignment: CDR1 SGDLS and CDR2 YYNGEE. CDR3 in DNA: TGTGCCAGCATTCTCACGACCCGGCCGTTCTTC. Translation gives CASILTTRPFF.

The chain has TRBV29-1 and TRBJ2-3; no firm D call. The CDR3 runs 12 residues. The germline V and J ends were trimmed by 6 bases and 6 bases, with 13 bases remaining between them. CDR1 and CDR2 from the germline V gene are SQVTM and ANQGSEA. The CDR3 DNA sequence: TGCAGCGTGTATTTTTTTGACGATACGCAGTATTTT. Amino acid sequence: CSVYFFDDTQYF.

The chain couples TRBV7-8 to TRBJ1-1; D is uncertain. Trimming cost V 5 bases and J 7 bases, with 11 bases left between them. CDR1 and CDR2 from the germline V gene are SGHVS and FQNEAQ. The CDR3 has 12 residues. As DNA, the CDR3 is TGTGCCAGCAGCATCGGGAGGGTTGAAGCTTTCTTT. It specifies CASSIGRVEAFF.

A few counts support this clone. The chain uses TRBV7-9 and TRBJ2-1; no firm D call. Germline assignment: CDR1 SEHNR and CDR2 FQNEAQ (reference sequence). V was cut by 0 bases and J by 5 bases, with 8 bases left in between. This CDR3 has 14 residues. The CDR3 DNA reads as TGTGCCAGCAGCTTAGCAGGGAACCACAATGAGCAGTTCTTC. This codes for CASSLAGNHNEQFF.

This chain connects TRBV5-1 to TRBJ2-1, with D perhaps TRBD1 or TRBD2 (6 bases each). The CDR3 runs to 17 residues. Trimming took 5 bases from V and 4 from J, leaving 22 bases between them. Germline CDR1 is SGHRS and CDR2 is YFSETQ. The CDR3 loop is CASRVGSLEGGYNEQFF. For the CDR3, the DNA is TGCGCCAGCAGAGTAGGCTCCCTGGAAGGGGGGTACAATGAGCAGTTCTTC.

This sequence joins TRBV5-1 and TRBJ2-7; 7 bases fit TRBD1. J was trimmed by 3 bases and V by 4 bases; bases with no gene match: 4. CDR3 length: 13 residues. Germline V gene sequence: CDR1 SGHRS, CDR2 YFSETQ. This CDR3 is CASSISGGYEQYF. CDR3 nucleotide sequence: TGCGCCAGCAGCATTTCAGGGGGCTACGAGCAGTACTTC.

The rearrangement joins TRBV28 to TRBJ1-5; D is possibly TRBD1 (6 bases). This CDR3 is built from 17 residues. From germline, CDR1 is MDHEN and CDR2 SYDVKM. V lost 5 bases and J lost 2, with 19 bases in between. The CDR3 sequence is CASSTWDGGAGNQPQHF. CDR3 in DNA: TGTGCCAGCAGTACTTGGGACGGGGGGGCCGGCAATCAGCCCCAGCATTTT.

The chain has TRBV7-2 and TRBJ1-2; D ambiguous. This CDR3 has 12 amino acids. V lost 1 base, J lost 5 bases, and 5 bases lay in between. The germline V gene encodes CDR1 SGHTA and CDR2 FQGNSA. The CDR3 reads CASSLGGYGYTF. CDR3 DNA: TGTGCCAGCAGCTTAGGAGGGTATGGCTACACCTTC.

The chain recombines TRBV5-1 with TRBJ2-2, with a weak D call TRBD1 (5 bases). Germline V gives CDR1 SGHRS, CDR2 YFSETQ. This CDR3 has 14 residues. V lost 0 bases and J lost 3, with 6 bases in between. The CDR3 DNA follows: TGCGCCAGCAGCTTGGGCAGGGACACCGGGGAGCTGTTTTTT. Its protein product is CASSLGRDTGELFF. Using reference TRBV5-1 and TRBJ2-2 for the parts outside the CDR3, the full variable domain is KAGVTQTPRYLIKTRGQQVTLSCSPISGHRSVSWYQQTPGQGLQFLFEYFSETQRNKGNFPGRFSGRQFSNSRSEMNVSTLELGDSALYLCASSLGRDTGELFFGEGSRLTVL.

The chain couples TRBV13 to TRBJ2-2; no definite D call. Germline V gene lookup returns CDR1 PRHDT and CDR2 FYEKMQ (reference sequence). The length of the CDR3 is 14 residues. V was trimmed by 0 bases and J by 6 bases, leaving 8 bases between them. As DNA, the CDR3 is TGTGCCAGCAGCTTAGGCCGGCTCGCCGGGGAGCTGTTTTTT. Encoded protein: CASSLGRLAGELFF. Combining the CDR3 with reference TRBV13 and TRBJ2-2 gives the whole variable domain AAGVIQSPRHLIKEKRETATLKCYPIPRHDTVYWYQQGPGQDPQFLISFYEKMQSDKGSIPDRFSAQQFSDYHSELNMSSLELGDSALYFCASSLGRLAGELFFGEGSRLTVL.